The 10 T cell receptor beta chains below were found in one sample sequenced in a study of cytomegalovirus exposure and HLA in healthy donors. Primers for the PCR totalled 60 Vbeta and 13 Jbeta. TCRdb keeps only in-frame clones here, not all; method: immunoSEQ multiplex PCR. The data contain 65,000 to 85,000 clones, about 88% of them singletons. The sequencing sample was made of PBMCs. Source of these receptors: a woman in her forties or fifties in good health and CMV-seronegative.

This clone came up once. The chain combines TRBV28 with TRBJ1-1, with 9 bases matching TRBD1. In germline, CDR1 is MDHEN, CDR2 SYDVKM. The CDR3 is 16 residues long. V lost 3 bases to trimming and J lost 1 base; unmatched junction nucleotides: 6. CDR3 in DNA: TGTGCCAGCAGTTTCCAGGGGGGACAGGGGAACACTGAAGCTTTCTTT. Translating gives CASSFQGGQGNTEAFF. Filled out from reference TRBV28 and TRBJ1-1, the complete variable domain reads DVKVTQSSRYLVKRTGEKVFLECVQDMDHENMFWYRQDPGLGLRLIYFSYDVKMKEKGDIPEGYSVSREKKERFSLILESASTNQTSMYLCASSFQGGQGNTEAFFGQGTRLTVV.

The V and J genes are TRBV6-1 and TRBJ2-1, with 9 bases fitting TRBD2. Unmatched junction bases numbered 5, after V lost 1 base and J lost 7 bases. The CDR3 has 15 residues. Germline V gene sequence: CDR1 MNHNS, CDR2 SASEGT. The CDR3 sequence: CASSEVAGAGNEQFF. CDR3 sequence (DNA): TGTGCCAGCAGTGAAGTAGCGGGAGCCGGAAATGAGCAGTTCTTC.

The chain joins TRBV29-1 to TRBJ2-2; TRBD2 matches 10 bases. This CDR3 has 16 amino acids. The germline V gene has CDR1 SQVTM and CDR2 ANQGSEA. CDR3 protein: CSTGLAYNANTGELFF. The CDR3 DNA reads TGCAGTACGGGACTAGCGTATAACGCGAACACCGGGGAGCTGTTTTTT.

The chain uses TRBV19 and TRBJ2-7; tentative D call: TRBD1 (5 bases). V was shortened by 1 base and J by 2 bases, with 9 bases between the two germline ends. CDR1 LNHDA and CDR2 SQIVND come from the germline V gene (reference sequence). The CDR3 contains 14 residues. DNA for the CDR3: TGTGCCAGTAGTATAGGGGAAGGGGCCTACGAGCAGTACTTC. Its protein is CASSIGEGAYEQYF.

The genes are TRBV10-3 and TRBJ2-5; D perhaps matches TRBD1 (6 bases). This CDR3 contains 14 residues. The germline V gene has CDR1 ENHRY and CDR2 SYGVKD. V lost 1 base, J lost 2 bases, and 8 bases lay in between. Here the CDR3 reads CAISEWDKQETQYF. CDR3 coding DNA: TGTGCCATCAGTGAGTGGGACAAACAAGAGACCCAGTACTTC.

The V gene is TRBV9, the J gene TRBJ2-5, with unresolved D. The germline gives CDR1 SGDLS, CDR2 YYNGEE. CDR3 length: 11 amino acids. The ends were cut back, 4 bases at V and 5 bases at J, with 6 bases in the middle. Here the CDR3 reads CASSPRETQYF. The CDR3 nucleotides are TGTGCCAGCAGCCCCCGTGAGACCCAGTACTTC.

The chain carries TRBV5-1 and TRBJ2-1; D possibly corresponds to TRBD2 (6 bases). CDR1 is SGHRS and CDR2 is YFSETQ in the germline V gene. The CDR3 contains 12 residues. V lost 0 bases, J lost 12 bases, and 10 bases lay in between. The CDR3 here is CASSLGQRAQFF. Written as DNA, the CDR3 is TGCGCCAGCAGCTTGGGTCAGCGGGCGCAGTTCTTC.

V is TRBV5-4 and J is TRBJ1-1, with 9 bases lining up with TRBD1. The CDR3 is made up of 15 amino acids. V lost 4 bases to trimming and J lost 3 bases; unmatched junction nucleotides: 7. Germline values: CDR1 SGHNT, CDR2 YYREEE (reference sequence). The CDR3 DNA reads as TGTGCCAGCAGCCCCAAGACAGGGGGGTACACTGAAGCTTTCTTT. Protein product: CASSPKTGGYTEAFF.

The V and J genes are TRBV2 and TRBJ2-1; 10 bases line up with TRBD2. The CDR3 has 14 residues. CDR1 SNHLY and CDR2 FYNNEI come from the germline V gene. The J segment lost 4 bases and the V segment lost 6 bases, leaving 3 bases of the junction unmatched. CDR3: CASRLAGLYNEQFF. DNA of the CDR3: TGTGCCAGCAGACTAGCGGGACTTTACAATGAGCAGTTCTTC.

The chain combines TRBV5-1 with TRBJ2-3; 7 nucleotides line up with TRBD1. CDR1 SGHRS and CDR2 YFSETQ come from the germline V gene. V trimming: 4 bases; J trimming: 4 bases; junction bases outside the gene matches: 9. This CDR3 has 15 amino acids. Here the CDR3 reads CASSPGDRAPDTQYF. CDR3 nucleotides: TGCGCCAGCAGCCCTGGCGACAGGGCTCCAGATACGCAGTATTTT.